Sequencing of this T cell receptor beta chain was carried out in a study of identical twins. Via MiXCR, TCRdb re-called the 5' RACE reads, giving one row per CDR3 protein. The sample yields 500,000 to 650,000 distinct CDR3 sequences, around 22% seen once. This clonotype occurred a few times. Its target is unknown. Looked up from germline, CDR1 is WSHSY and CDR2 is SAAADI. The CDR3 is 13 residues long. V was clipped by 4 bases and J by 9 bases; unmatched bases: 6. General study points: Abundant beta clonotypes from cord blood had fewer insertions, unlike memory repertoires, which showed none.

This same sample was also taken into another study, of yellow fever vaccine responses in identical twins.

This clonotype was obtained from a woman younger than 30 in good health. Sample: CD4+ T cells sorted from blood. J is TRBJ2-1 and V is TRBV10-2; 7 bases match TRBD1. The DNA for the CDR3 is TGCGCCAGCAGTGGACAGGGCCGGGGTGAGCAGTTCTTC. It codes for CASSGQGRGEQFF.